Following are 11 T cell receptor beta chains from one sample sequenced in a study of T cell repertoires in cytomegalovirus infection. No antigen is known for these receptors. TCRdb reprocessed the reads via MiXCR and lists one record per CDR3 protein. The sample has tens of thousands of distinct CDR3 sequences; roughly a third are singletons. The sample taken for sequencing was PBMCs, sequenced either directly or after in vitro stimulation (not recorded which). Every receptor here comes from a human donor in good health (CMV status not recorded). Some clones in this sample may be carry-over from other donors' samples.

This clonotype was seen a single time. CDR3 DNA: TGTGCCAGCAGTCTAGGGGGGGCCGGGAATGAGCAGTTCTTC. It is translated as CASSLGGAGNEQFF. This chain uses TRBV12-3 or TRBV12-4 with TRBJ2-1; D is perhaps TRBD2 (7 bases). The CDR3 consists of 14 residues. V was pared by 5 bases and J by 7 bases, with 15 bases between.

In this sample, this clonotype turned up many times. The gene calls are TRBV7-2 and TRBJ1-2, with a tentative D call TRBD1 (6 bases). Germline CDR1 and CDR2: SGHTA and FQGNSA. V was shortened by 1 base and J by 6 bases, with 15 bases between the two germline ends. The CDR3 has 15 residues. DNA of the CDR3: TGTGCCAGCAGCTTAGGGCCCCGCGAGGGGGATGGCTACACCTTC. Amino acid sequence: CASSLGPREGDGYTF.

In its sample, this clonotype was seen a few times. CDR3 sequence (DNA): TGTGCCAGCTCACGCAACGCCGGGACTAGCCCCACCGATACGCAGTATTTT. This sequence encodes CASSRNAGTSPTDTQYF. The V call is TRBV18, the J call TRBJ2-3; TRBD2 matches 9 bases. The germline V gene has CDR1 KGHSH and CDR2 LQKENI. The CDR3 is 17 amino acids. With V trimmed by 4 bases and J by 6 bases, 14 bases remained unmatched.

This clonotype was picked up a small number of times. The J gene is TRBJ1-4, the V gene TRBV12-3 or TRBV12-4; D gene uncertain. This CDR3 is 14 amino acids long. Trimming shortened V by 8 bases and J by 7 bases, and 17 bases separated the two germline ends. In nucleotides, the CDR3 is TGTGCCAGCCGCGACCTTTTGCGGGGTGAAAAACTGTTTTTT. It codes for CASRDLLRGEKLFF.

This sequence joins TRBV6-6 and TRBJ1-6, with D perhaps TRBD1 (5 bases). V lost 6 bases, J lost 6 bases, and 27 bases lay in between. The CDR3 consists of 19 residues. Germline V gives CDR1 MNHNY, CDR2 SVGAGI (reference sequence). The CDR3 bases are TGTGCCAGCAGCCCAGGGATCTACTACCCCCAAGGTGGTAATTCACCCCTCCACTTT. Its translation is CASSPGIYYPQGGNSPLHF.

The gene calls are TRBV7-4 and TRBJ1-3, with 8 bases fitting TRBD1. Germline CDR1 reads SGHVT; CDR2 reads SQSDAQ. The J segment lost 7 bases and the V segment lost 5 bases, leaving 7 bases of the junction unmatched. The CDR3 runs 14 residues. DNA of the CDR3: TGTGCCAGCAGCAAGACAGGGGCCGCGAACACCATATATTTT. Its translation: CASSKTGAANTIYF.

This clonotype showed up just a few times. Compared with germline, one end of the junction differs, possibly owing to a read error. The chain uses TRBV4-3 and TRBJ2-7; 9 bases are a match to TRBD2. The germline CDR1 and CDR2 sequences are LGHNA and YSLEER. The CDR3 has 19 amino acids. The CDR3 here is CASSQVVGGHSGSSYAQYF. DNA of the CDR3: TGCGCCAGCAGCCAAGTCGTCGGAGGGCATAGCGGGAGCTCCTACGCGCAGTACTTC.

This clonotype was recorded at least ten times. J is TRBJ1-2 and V is TRBV7-9; D unclear. The CDR3 extends over 14 amino acids. Trimming pared 2 bases from V and 4 bases from J, leaving 11 bases between. CDR1 is SEHNR and CDR2 is FQNEAQ in the germline V gene (reference sequence). The DNA of the CDR3 is TGTGCCAGCAGCTTACTGTCGGCCACCTATGGCTACACCTTC. Translated: CASSLLSATYGYTF.

This rearrangement joins TRBV15 to TRBJ1-5, with 7 positions matching TRBD1. CDR1 and CDR2 (germline): LNHNV, YYDKDF (reference sequence). The V gene end was trimmed by 0 bases and the J gene end by 2 bases; junction bases not matched to a gene: 10. This CDR3 comprises 18 residues. DNA for the CDR3: TGTGCCACCAGCAGAGAACCTCTAAGACAGGGACGCAATCAGCCCCAGCATTTT. Encoded protein: CATSREPLRQGRNQPQHF.

This clonotype was counted a few times. The chain has TRBV5-4 and TRBJ2-7, with D perhaps TRBD1 or TRBD2 (6 bases each). Germline CDR1 is SGHNT and CDR2 is YYREEE (reference sequence). CDR3 length: 14 residues. V lost 4 bases and J 1 base, leaving 12 bases between the germline ends. CDR3 nucleotide sequence: TGTGCCAGCAGCGCGGGACATTCTTCCTACGAGCAGTACTTC. Translated, it gives CASSAGHSSYEQYF. The full variable domain, with the rest looked up from reference TRBV5-4 and TRBJ2-7, is ETGVTQSPTHLIKTRGQQVTLRCSSQSGHNTVSWYQQALGQGPQFIFQYYREEENGRGNFPPRFSGLQFPNYSSELNVNALELDDSALYLCASSAGHSSYEQYFGPGTRLTVT.

This clonotype was picked up one time. In DNA form, the CDR3 reads TGTGCCAGCAGCGGGGAAATCACAGATACGCAGTATTTT. It codes for CASSGEITDTQYF. V usage is TRBV2 and J usage is TRBJ2-3, with D perhaps matching TRBD2 (5 bases). The V gene's germline CDR1 is SNHLY and CDR2 FYNNEI. V was pared by 6 bases and J by 2 bases, with 9 bases between. The CDR3 length is 13 residues.